The rows below give T cell receptor beta chains drawn from one sample of a study of T cell responses to AZD1222 COVID-19 vaccine. Using immunoSEQ multiplex PCR, the repertoire was profiled, and TCRdb retains in-frame clones only, with some absent. The sample holds about 150,000 clones, more than 85% seen once. Sample: peripheral blood, taken 28 days after the second AZD1222 dose. Every receptor here comes from an adult who received the AZD1222 COVID-19 vaccine. Each CDR3 is given with its conserved first and last residue. D genes are given only for firm matches. The size entry is marked missing in some rows and otherwise reads once, few, many or a size class.

TRBV6-1	.	.	TRBJ1-1	TGTGCCAGCAGTGAAGGACAGGTTCGCCGTGAAGCTTTCTTT	CASSEGQVRREAFF
TRBV28	.	.	TRBJ2-2	TGTGCCAGCAGGGCCCCCCACAGGGATGTAGTTCGGACCGGGGAGCTGTTTTTT	CASRAPHRDVVRTGELFF
TRBV4-1	.	TRBD1	TRBJ1-2	TGCGCCAGCAGCCAAGCGGGACAGGGGAACTATGGCTACACCTTC	CASSQAGQGNYGYTF
TRBV6-2/TRBV6-3	.	.	TRBJ1-5	TGTGCCAGCAGTGCCGACAGAAATAGCAATCAGCCCCAGCATTTT	CASSADRNSNQPQHF
TRBV28	.	TRBD1	TRBJ1-5	TGTGCCAGCAGATTAACAGGGGTAGATGGTAGCAATCAGCCCCAGCATTTT	CASRLTGVDGSNQPQHF
TRBV5-4	.	TRBD1	TRBJ1-1	TGTGCCAGCAGCTTTACAGGGGGGACTGAAGCTTTCTTT	CASSFTGGTEAFF
TRBV5-1	.	.	TRBJ2-3	TGCGCCAGCAGCTTGGAGGGGGTTACGCAGTATTTT	CASSLEGVTQYF
TRBV6-2/TRBV6-3	once	TRBD2	TRBJ2-4	TGTGCCAGCAGCCGGTCTAGCGGGGGGGAAAACATTCAGTACTTC	CASSRSSGGENIQYF
TRBV28	.	TRBD2	TRBJ2-1	TGTGCCAGCAGTTCCCTAGCGGGAGAGCTTTACAATGAGCAGTTCTTC	CASSSLAGELYNEQFF
TRBV27	.	TRBD1	TRBJ1-2	TGTGCCAGCAGTTCAAGGACAGGAGCTAACTATGGCTACACCTTC	CASSSRTGANYGYTF